This entry lists 5 T cell receptor beta chains sequenced from one sample in a study of blood T cells in healthy people across ages. The authors ran a second PCR of about 6 to 11 cycles using a sample-barcoded 5' primer and a J-beta primer mix. MiXCR was run by TCRdb on the 5' RACE reads, yielding one entry per CDR3 protein. The sample lists about 1.8 million distinct CDR3 sequences, about 50% occurring once. Material: blood. The receptor source for this set is a woman between 35 and 50 years old in good health.

About this clonotype itself: The junction departs from the called germline gene at one end, perhaps through a read error. The V and J genes are TRBV28 and TRBJ1-5; D ambiguous. This CDR3 has 11 amino acids. Germline-derived CDR1 and CDR2 are MDHEN and SYDVKM. The CDR3 here is CASSFGQPRHF. In DNA, the CDR3 is TGTGCCAGCAGTTTCGGGCAGCCCCGGCATTTT. The entire variable domain, with the rest obtained from reference TRBV28 and TRBJ1-5, is as follows: DVKVTQSSRYLVKRTGEKVFLECVQDMDHENMFWYRQDPGLGLRLIYFSYDVKMKEKGDIPEGYSVSREKKERFSLILESASTNQTSMYLCASSFGQPRHFGDGTRLSIL.

This chain uses TRBV5-4 with TRBJ2-3; 8 bases line up with TRBD1. This CDR3 spans 15 amino acids. Germline CDR1 is SGHNT and CDR2 is YYREEE (reference sequence). V lost 4 bases to trimming and J lost 2 bases; unmatched junction nucleotides: 6. The CDR3 sequence: CASSAGQADTDTQYF. The CDR3 DNA sequence: TGTGCCAGCAGCGCGGGACAGGCGGACACAGATACGCAGTATTTT.

This chain uses TRBV29-1 with TRBJ2-3; TRBD2 might be the D (7 bases). Trimming took 4 bases from V and 4 from J, leaving 15 bases between them. Germline CDR1 is SQVTM and CDR2 is ANQGSEA. This CDR3 spans 14 amino acids. The CDR3 DNA reads as TGCAGCGTTGGAGTGGGGGGGCGAGCAGATACGCAGTATTTT. Protein product: CSVGVGGRADTQYF.

The V call is TRBV29-1, the J call TRBJ2-7; TRBD2 might be the D (6 bases). This CDR3 region has 13 residues. V lost 7 bases and J 7 bases, leaving 20 bases between the germline ends. Germline assignment: CDR1 SQVTM and CDR2 ANQGSEA. CDR3 in amino acids: CSGRDSLNNEQYF. In nucleotides, the CDR3 is TGCAGCGGGCGGGACTCTCTGAACAATGAGCAGTACTTC.

In regard to this clonotype: The junction departs from germline at one end; a sequencing error may be responsible. The chain carries TRBV20-1 and TRBJ2-3; D unresolved. The CDR3 extends over 11 amino acids. Germline V gene lookup returns CDR1 DFQATT and CDR2 SNEGSKA (reference sequence). The CDR3 DNA sequence: TGCAGTGCAATTCGGCCAGATACGCACTATTTT. Amino acids: CSAIRPDTHYF.